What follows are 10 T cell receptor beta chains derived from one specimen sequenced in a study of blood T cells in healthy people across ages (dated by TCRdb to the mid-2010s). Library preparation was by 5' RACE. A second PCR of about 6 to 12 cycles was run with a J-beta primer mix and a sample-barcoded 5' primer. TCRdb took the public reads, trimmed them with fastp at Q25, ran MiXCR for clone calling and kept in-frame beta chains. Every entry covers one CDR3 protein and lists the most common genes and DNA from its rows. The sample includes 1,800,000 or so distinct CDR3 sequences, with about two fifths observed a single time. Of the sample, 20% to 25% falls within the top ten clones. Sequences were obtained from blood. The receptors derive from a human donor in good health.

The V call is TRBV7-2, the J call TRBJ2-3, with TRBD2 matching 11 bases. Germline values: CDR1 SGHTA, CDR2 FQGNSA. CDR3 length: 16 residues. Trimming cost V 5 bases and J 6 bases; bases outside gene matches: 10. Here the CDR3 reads CASSPRVAGGLDTQYF. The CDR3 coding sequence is TGTGCCAGCAGCCCTCGGGTAGCGGGGGGGCTTGATACGCAGTATTTT.

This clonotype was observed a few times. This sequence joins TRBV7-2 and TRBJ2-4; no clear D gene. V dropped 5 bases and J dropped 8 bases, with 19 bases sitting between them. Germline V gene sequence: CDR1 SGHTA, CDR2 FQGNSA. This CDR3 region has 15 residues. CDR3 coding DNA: TGTGCCAGCAGCCCCATCGGCCGGATGGCGGACATTCAGTACTTC. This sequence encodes CASSPIGRMADIQYF.

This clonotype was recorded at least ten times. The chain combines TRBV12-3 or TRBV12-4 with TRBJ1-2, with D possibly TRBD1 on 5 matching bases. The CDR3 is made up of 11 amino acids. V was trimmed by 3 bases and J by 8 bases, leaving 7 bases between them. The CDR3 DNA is TGTGCCAGCAGTTTCGGGGACGGCTACACCTTC. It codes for CASSFGDGYTF.

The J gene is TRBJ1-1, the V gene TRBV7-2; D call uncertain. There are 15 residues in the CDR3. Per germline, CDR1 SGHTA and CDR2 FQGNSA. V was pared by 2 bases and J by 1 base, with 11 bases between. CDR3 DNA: TGTGCCAGCAGCTTATTCTCCAGGTCGAACACTGAAGCTTTCTTT. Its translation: CASSLFSRSNTEAFF.

CDR3 DNA sequence: TGTGCCAGCAGCCAGCGGAAGCGCTTTTCCGGGACAGACCAAGAGACCCAGTACTTC. Translating it yields CASSQRKRFSGTDQETQYF. This chain joins TRBV6-2 or TRBV6-3 and TRBJ2-5, with TRBD1 matching 7 bases. CDR1 and CDR2 from the germline V gene are MNHEY and SVGEGT. The J segment lost 0 bases and the V segment lost 6 bases, leaving 19 bases of the junction unmatched. The CDR3 spans 19 residues.

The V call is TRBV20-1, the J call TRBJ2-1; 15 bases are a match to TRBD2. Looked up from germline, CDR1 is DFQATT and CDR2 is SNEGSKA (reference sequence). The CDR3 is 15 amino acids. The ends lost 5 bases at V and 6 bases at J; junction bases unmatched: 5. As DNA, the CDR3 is TGCAGTGCTCACGGGACTAGCGGGGGGAGCAATGAGCAGTTCTTC. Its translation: CSAHGTSGGSNEQFF.

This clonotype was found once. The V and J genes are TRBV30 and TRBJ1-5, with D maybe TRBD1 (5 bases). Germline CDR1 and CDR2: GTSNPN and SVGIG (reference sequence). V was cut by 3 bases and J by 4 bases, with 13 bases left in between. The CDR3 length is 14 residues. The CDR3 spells CAWSQGMGNQPQHF. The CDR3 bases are TGTGCCTGGAGCCAGGGAATGGGTAATCAGCCCCAGCATTTT.

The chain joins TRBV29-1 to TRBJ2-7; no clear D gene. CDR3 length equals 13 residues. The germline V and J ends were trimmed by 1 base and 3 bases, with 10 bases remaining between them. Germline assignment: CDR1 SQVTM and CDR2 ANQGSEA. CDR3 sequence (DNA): TGCAGCGTTGAAGGGCAGACTCGCTACGAGCAGTACTTC. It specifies CSVEGQTRYEQYF.

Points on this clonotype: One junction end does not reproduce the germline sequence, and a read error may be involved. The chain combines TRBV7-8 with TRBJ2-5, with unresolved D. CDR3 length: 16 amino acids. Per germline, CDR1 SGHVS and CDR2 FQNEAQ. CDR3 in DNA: TGTGTCAGCAGCTTAGGAACAGCCCCGTACCAAGAGACCCAGTACTTC. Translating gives CVSSLGTAPYQETQYF.

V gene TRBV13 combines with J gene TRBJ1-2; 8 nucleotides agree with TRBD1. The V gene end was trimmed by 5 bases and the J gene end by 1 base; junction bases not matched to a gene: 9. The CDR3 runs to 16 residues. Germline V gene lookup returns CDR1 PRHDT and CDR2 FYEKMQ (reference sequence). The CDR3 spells CASSSTSGGVNYGYTF. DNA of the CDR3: TGTGCCAGCAGCAGCACTTCAGGGGGCGTTAACTATGGCTACACCTTC.